The 15 T cell receptor beta chains below were found in one sample sequenced in a study of T cells in Graves' hyperthyroidism and ophthalmopathy. RNA transcripts gave rise to amplified TCR beta CDR3 regions. TCR CDR3 underwent first-round RT-PCR with the HTBI primer set. TCRdb reprocessed the multiplex PCR reads with MiXCR, giving one entry per CDR3 protein. The sample lists approximately 610,000 distinct CDR3 sequences, about 15% occurring once. Source material: blood. The receptors shown here come from a woman aged 40 to 49 with Graves' ophthalmopathy.

This clonotype was recorded many times. The rearrangement uses TRBV6-5 and TRBJ2-5; 9 positions agree with TRBD2. V lost 5 bases, J lost 1 base, and 5 bases stayed unmatched. Germline V gene lookup returns CDR1 MNHEY and CDR2 SVGAGI. The CDR3 runs 15 residues. The CDR3 region is CASSRIAGVQETQYF. The CDR3 DNA reads TGTGCCAGCAGTCGGATAGCGGGAGTCCAAGAGACCCAGTACTTC.

In this sample, this clonotype turned up many times. J is TRBJ2-5 and V is TRBV11-3; 14 bases line up with TRBD2. Germline V gene lookup returns CDR1 SGHNT and CDR2 YENEEA. Unmatched junction bases numbered 6, after V lost 5 bases and J lost 4 bases. The CDR3 contains 16 residues. The CDR3 reads CASSKTSGRARETQYF. The CDR3 DNA reads TGTGCCAGCAGCAAGACTAGCGGGAGGGCCAGAGAGACCCAGTACTTC. Full variable domain (missing parts from reference TRBV11-3 and TRBJ2-5): EAGVVQSPRYKIIEKKQPVAFWCNPISGHNTLYWYLQNLGQGPELLIRYENEEAVDDSQLPKDRFSAERLKGVDSTLKIQPAELGDSAVYLCASSKTSGRARETQYFGPGTRLLVL.

This clonotype was seen many times. This chain joins TRBV11-2 and TRBJ2-7; 7 nucleotides match TRBD2. Germline V gene sequence: CDR1 SGHAT, CDR2 FQNNGV. Unmatched junction bases numbered 10, after V lost 0 bases and J lost 2 bases. This CDR3 region has 17 residues. The CDR3 reads CASSLDSGGSNPYEQYF. CDR3 coding DNA: TGTGCCAGCAGCTTAGATTCGGGCGGGAGTAATCCCTACGAGCAGTACTTC.

This clonotype showed up many times. An end of the junction differs from the germline gene, which may be a read error. This chain links TRBV7-7 with TRBJ2-5, with a tentative D call TRBD2 (5 bases). There are 13 residues in the CDR3. Germline CDR1 reads SSHAT; CDR2 reads FNYEAQ (reference sequence). CDR3 sequence reads: CASSSIESGTQYF. CDR3 in DNA: TGTGCTAGCAGCTCCATCGAAAGCGGGACCCAGTACTTC.

There are a few counts of this clonotype. The V call is TRBV5-5, the J call TRBJ2-7; D may correspond to TRBD1 or TRBD2 (5 bases each). Trimming took 4 bases from V and 2 from J, leaving 13 bases between them. Germline V CDR1 and CDR2: SGHKS, YYEKEE (reference sequence). The CDR3 is 14 amino acids. CDR3 protein: CASSPGAVPYEQYF. For the CDR3, the DNA is TGTGCCAGCAGCCCCGGGGCAGTCCCCTACGAGCAGTACTTC.

This clonotype was detected many times. The chain has TRBV7-2 and TRBJ2-7; TRBD1 matches 7 bases. The CDR3 length is 14 residues. Losses at the gene ends were 5 bases for V and 2 bases for J; bases not matched to a gene: 6. Germline CDR1 and CDR2: SGHTA and FQGNSA. The CDR3 loop is CASSTRQGTYEQYF. In nucleotides, the CDR3 is TGTGCCAGCAGCACCAGACAGGGAACCTACGAGCAGTACTTC.

This clonotype occurred many times. The chain employs TRBV5-6 and TRBJ2-2; D remains unclear. Germline V CDR1 and CDR2: SGHDT, YYEEEE. V lost 4 bases and J 6 bases, leaving 10 bases between the germline ends. The CDR3 is 13 residues long. The DNA for the CDR3 is TGTGCCAGCAGCACCGAGGTGTCCGGGGAGCTGTTTTTT. It translates to CASSTEVSGELFF.

This clonotype was counted ten times or more. A single base separates this from a much larger clone, so it may be a read error. Without the conserved terminal phenylalanine or tryptophan, this CDR3 likely stems from a read error. This chain uses TRBV6-1 with TRBJ1-2, with D tentatively TRBD1 (6 bases). The V and J ends lost 1 base and 8 bases respectively, with 20 bases between them. Germline V lookup: CDR1 MNHNS, CDR2 SASEGT. This CDR3 spans 16 amino acids. CDR3 coding DNA: TGTGCCAGCAGTGAAGTAACCGGGGCAGGGGCGAAAGGCTACACCCTC. Protein sequence: CASSEVTGAGAKGYTL.

This clonotype was picked up many times. A much larger clone lies a single base off, so this may be a read error. This rearrangement joins TRBV28 to TRBJ2-7; no reliable D call. In germline, CDR1 is MDHEN, CDR2 SYDVKM. This CDR3 comprises 11 residues. V was trimmed by 6 bases and J by 3 bases, leaving 6 bases between them. The DNA for the CDR3 is TGTGCCAGCAGGCAAAACTACGAGCAGTACTTC. Translation: CASRQNYEQYF.

The chain recombines TRBV28 with TRBJ1-5; 9 bases map to TRBD1. The CDR3 has 14 residues. The germline V gene encodes CDR1 MDHEN and CDR2 SYDVKM. V was pared by 6 bases and J by 6 bases, with 6 bases of the junction left unmatched. CDR3 sequence reads: CASRAQGAVQPQHF. For the CDR3, the DNA is TGTGCCAGCAGAGCACAGGGGGCGGTTCAGCCCCAGCATTTT. The variable domain in full, completed from reference TRBV28 and TRBJ1-5, reads DVKVTQSSRYLVKRTGEKVFLECVQDMDHENMFWYRQDPGLGLRLIYFSYDVKMKEKGDIPEGYSVSREKKERFSLILESASTNQTSMYLCASRAQGAVQPQHFGDGTRLSIL.

This clonotype was seen ten or more times. J is TRBJ2-7 and V is TRBV7-9, with 8 bases identical to TRBD1. Germline CDR1 and CDR2: SEHNR and FQNEAQ (reference sequence). V dropped 4 bases and J dropped 5; count of bases not matched to a gene: 7. The CDR3 length is 14 residues. In DNA, the CDR3 is TGTGCCAGCAGCTGGGCTTCAGGGGGCAACGAGCAGTACTTC. It is translated as CASSWASGGNEQYF.

This clonotype was recorded a few times. The chain couples TRBV20-1 to TRBJ1-1, with D perhaps TRBD1 (5 bases). The V and J ends lost 5 bases and 1 base respectively, with 11 bases between them. This CDR3 comprises 13 residues. CDR1 DFQATT and CDR2 SNEGSKA come from the germline V gene (reference sequence). The CDR3 loop reads CSAFLGGNTEAFF. The CDR3 DNA reads as TGCAGTGCTTTCCTGGGGGGGAACACTGAAGCTTTCTTT.

This chain connects TRBV27 to TRBJ1-5, with 7 nucleotides matching TRBD1. Germline CDR1 is MNHEY and CDR2 is SMNVEV (reference sequence). CDR3 length: 13 residues. With V trimmed by 5 bases and J by 6 bases, 4 bases remained unmatched. The CDR3 coding sequence is TGTGCCAGCAGTGTCGACAGGGTTCAGCCCCAGCATTTT. Its translation is CASSVDRVQPQHF.

The chain joins TRBV9 to TRBJ2-1; TRBD2 aligns across 8 bases. The trim removed 7 bases at V and 6 bases at J, leaving 12 bases unmatched. This CDR3 contains 15 residues. Germline V gene data show CDR1 as SGDLS and CDR2 as YYNGEE. CDR3 region: CASADGGRTSNEQFF. The CDR3 nucleotides are TGTGCCAGCGCCGACGGCGGGAGGACTAGCAATGAGCAGTTCTTC.

At least ten counts were recorded for this clonotype. This chain links TRBV28 with TRBJ1-5; TRBD1 might be the D (5 bases). Germline loops: CDR1 MDHEN, CDR2 SYDVKM. V lost 1 base to trimming and J lost 5 bases, with 12 bases between them. The CDR3 has 15 amino acids. CDR3 sequence (DNA): TGTGCCAGCAGTTTATCTCCAGGGCATGATCAGCCCCAGCATTTT. Protein product: CASSLSPGHDQPQHF.